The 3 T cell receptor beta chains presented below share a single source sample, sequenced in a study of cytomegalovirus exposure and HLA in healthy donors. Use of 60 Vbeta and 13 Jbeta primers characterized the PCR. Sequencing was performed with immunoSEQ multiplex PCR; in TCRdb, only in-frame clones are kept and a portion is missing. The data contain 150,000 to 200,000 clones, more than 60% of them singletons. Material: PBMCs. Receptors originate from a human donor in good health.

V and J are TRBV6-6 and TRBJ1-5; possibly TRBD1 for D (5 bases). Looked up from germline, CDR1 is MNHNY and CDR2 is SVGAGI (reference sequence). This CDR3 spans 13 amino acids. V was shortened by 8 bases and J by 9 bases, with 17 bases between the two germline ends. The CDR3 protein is CASDAGPVRPQHF. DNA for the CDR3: TGTGCCAGCGACGCGGGGCCCGTGAGGCCCCAGCATTTT.

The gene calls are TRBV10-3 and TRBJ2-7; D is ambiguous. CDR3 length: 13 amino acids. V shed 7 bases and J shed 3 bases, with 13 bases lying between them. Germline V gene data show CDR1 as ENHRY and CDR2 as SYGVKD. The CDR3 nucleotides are TGTGCCATCAAACCCGCCTCGGGCTACGAGCAGTACTTC. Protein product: CAIKPASGYEQYF.

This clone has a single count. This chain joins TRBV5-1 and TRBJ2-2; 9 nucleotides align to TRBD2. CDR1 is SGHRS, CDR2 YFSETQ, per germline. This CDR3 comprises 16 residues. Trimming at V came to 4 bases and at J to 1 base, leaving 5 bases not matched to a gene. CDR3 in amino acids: CASSPSSGVNTGELFF. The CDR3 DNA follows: TGCGCCAGCAGCCCCTCTAGCGGGGTGAACACCGGGGAGCTGTTTTTT. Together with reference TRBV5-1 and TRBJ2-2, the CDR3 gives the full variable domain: KAGVTQTPRYLIKTRGQQVTLSCSPISGHRSVSWYQQTPGQGLQFLFEYFSETQRNKGNFPGRFSGRQFSNSRSEMNVSTLELGDSALYLCASSPSSGVNTGELFFGEGSRLTVL.